This TCR beta chain was found in a study of identical twins. Study-level results: Monozygotic twins shared more out-of-frame TCR alpha than recombination models predicted.

Per the germline V gene, CDR1 is SGHDN and CDR2 is FVKESK. V was trimmed by 2 bases and J by 2 bases, leaving 13 bases between them. The CDR3 has 17 residues. With respect to this clonotype: No antigen is known for it.

Template switching added a universal primer binding site, and final cDNA carried unique molecular identifiers. TCRdb redid the calling of the 5' RACE reads with MiXCR, one entry per CDR3 protein. The sample contains some 1,600,000 distinct CDR3 sequences, about 30% of which appear only once. The specimen sequenced was cord blood. The V and J genes are TRBV14 and TRBJ1-6, with D tentatively TRBD1 (5 bases). This receptor was taken from a newborn girl in good health. The CDR3 spells CASSQLGRETYNSPLHF. CDR3 sequence (DNA): TGTGCCAGCAGCCAATTGGGCAGGGAGACCTATAATTCACCCCTCCACTTT.